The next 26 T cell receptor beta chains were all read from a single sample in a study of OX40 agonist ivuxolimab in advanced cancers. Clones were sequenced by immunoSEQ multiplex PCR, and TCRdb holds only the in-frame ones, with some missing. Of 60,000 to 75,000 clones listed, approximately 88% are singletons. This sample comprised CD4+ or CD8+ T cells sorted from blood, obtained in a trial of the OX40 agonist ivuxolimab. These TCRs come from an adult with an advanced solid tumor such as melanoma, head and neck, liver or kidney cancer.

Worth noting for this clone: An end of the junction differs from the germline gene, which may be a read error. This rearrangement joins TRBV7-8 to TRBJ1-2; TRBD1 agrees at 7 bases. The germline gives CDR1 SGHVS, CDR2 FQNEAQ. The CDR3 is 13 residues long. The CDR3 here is CASSPVTGPGAAF. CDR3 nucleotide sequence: TGTGCCAGCAGCCCGGTGACAGGGCCCGGCGCAGCCTTC.

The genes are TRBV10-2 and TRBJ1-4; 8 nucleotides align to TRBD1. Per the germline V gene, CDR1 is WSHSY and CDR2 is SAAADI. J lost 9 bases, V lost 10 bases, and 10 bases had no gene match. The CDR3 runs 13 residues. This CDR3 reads CAIEDRVTKKLFF. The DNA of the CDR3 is TGCGCCATAGAGGACAGGGTTACGAAAAAACTGTTTTTT.

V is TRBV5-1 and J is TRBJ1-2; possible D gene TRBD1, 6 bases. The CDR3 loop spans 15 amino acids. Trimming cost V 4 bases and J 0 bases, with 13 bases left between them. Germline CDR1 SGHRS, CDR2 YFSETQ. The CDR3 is CASSVTGKANYGYTF. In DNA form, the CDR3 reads TGCGCCAGCAGCGTGACAGGAAAAGCTAACTATGGCTACACCTTC.

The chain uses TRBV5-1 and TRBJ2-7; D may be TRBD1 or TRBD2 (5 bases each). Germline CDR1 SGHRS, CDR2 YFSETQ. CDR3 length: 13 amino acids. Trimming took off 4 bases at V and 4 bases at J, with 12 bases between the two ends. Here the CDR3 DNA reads TGCGCCAGCAGCGTTGGGACCCTATACGAGCAGTACTTC. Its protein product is CASSVGTLYEQYF.

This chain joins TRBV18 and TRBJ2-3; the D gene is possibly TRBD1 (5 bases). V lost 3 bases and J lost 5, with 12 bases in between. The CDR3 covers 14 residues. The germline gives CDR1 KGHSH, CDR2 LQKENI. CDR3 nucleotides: TGTGCCAGCTCACCGCAGGGTCCCGGAGATACGCAGTATTTT. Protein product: CASSPQGPGDTQYF.

CDR3 DNA sequence: TGTGCCTGGACCCCCCGAGGGTTTGGAGCGGGCGAGCAGTACTTC. It specifies CAWTPRGFGAGEQYF. The chain uses TRBV30 and TRBJ2-7; TRBD2 might be the D (6 bases). The CDR3 sequence is 15 residues long. The V end was cut by 4 bases, the J end by 6 bases, with 22 bases between. Germline V lookup: CDR1 GTSNPN, CDR2 SVGIG (reference sequence).

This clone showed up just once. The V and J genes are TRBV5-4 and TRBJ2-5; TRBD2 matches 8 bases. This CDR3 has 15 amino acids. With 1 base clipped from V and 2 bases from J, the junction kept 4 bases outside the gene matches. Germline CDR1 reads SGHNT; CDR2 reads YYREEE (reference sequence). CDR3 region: CASSLTSGPQETQYF. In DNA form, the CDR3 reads TGTGCCAGCAGCTTGACTAGCGGACCGCAAGAGACCCAGTACTTC.

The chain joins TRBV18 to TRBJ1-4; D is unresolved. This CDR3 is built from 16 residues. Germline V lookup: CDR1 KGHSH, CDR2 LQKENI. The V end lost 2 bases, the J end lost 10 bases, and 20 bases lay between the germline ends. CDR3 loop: CASSPSSGPTGGKLFF. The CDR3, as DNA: TGTGCCAGCTCACCATCATCGGGCCCCACGGGAGGAAAACTGTTTTTT.

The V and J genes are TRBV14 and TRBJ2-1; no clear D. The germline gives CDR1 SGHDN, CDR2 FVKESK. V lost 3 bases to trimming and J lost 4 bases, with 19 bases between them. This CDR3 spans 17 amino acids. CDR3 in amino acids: CASSQPTSRSPYNEQFF. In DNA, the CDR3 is TGTGCCAGCAGCCAGCCCACTTCACGGTCTCCTTACAATGAGCAGTTCTTC.

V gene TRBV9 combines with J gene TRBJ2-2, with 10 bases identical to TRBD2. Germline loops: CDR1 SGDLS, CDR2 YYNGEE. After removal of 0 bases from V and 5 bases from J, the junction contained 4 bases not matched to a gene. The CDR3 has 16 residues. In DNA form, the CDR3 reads TGTGCCAGCAGCGTAGCTAGCGGGAGTGCGACCGGGGAGCTGTTTTTT. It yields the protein CASSVASGSATGELFF.

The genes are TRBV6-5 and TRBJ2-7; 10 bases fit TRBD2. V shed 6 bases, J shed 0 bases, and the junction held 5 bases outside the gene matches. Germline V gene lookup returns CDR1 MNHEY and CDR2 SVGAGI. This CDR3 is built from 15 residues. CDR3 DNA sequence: TGTGCCAGCAGGAGCCGGACTAGCGGCTCCTACGAGCAGTACTTC. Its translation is CASRSRTSGSYEQYF.

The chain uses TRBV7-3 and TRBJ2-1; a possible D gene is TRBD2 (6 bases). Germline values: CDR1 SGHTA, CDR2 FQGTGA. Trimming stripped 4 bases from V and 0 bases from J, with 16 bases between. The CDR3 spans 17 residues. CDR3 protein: CASSSGIAESSYNEQFF. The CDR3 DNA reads TGTGCCAGCAGCTCAGGAATAGCGGAGAGCTCCTACAATGAGCAGTTCTTC.

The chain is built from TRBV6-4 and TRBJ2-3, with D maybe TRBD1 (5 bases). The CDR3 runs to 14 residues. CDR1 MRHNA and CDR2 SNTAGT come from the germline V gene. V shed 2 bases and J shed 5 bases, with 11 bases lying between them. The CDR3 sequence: CASSDTEGVDTQYF. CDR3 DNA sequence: TGTGCCAGCAGTGACACCGAAGGGGTAGATACGCAGTATTTT.

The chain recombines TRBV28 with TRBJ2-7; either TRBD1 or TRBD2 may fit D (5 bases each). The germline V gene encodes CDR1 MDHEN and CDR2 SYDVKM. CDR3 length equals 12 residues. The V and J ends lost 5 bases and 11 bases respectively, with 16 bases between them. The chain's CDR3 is CASSPGGGGEYF. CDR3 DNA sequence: TGTGCCAGCAGTCCCGGTGGGGGTGGAGAGTACTTC. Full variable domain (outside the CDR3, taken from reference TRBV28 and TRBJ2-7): DVKVTQSSRYLVKRTGEKVFLECVQDMDHENMFWYRQDPGLGLRLIYFSYDVKMKEKGDIPEGYSVSREKKERFSLILESASTNQTSMYLCASSPGGGGEYFGPGTRLTVT.

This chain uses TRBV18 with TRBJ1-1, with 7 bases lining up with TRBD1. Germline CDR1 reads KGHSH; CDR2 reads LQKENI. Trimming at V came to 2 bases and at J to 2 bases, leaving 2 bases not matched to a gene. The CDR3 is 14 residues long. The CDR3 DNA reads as TGTGCCAGCTCACCAACAGGGGCCAACACTGAAGCTTTCTTT. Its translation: CASSPTGANTEAFF.

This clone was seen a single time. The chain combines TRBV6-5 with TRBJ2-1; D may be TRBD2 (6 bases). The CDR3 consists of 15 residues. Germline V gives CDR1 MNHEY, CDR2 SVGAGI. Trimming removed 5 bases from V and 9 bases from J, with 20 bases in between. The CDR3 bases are TGTGCCAGCAGTCGCTCCGGCACTAGCCCTCCTGAGCAGTTCTTC. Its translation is CASSRSGTSPPEQFF.

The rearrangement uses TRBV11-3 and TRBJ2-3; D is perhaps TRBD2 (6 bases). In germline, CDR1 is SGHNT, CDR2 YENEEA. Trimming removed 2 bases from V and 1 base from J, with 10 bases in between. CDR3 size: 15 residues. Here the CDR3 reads CASSLRSGGTDTQYF. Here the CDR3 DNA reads TGTGCCAGCAGCTTAAGGTCGGGGGGCACAGATACGCAGTATTTT.

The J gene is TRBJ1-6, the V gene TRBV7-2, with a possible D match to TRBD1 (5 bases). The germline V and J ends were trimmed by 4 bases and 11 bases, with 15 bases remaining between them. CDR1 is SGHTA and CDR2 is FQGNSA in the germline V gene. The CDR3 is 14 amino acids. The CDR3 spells CASSSDQGETPLHF. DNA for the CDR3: TGTGCCAGCAGCTCGGACCAGGGTGAAACACCCCTCCACTTT.

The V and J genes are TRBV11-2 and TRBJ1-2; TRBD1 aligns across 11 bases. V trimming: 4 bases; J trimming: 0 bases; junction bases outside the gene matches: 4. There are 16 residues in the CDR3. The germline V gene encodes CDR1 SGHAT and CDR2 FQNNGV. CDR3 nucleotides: TGTGCCAGCAGCTCCTGGGACAGGGGGACTAACTATGGCTACACCTTC. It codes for CASSSWDRGTNYGYTF.

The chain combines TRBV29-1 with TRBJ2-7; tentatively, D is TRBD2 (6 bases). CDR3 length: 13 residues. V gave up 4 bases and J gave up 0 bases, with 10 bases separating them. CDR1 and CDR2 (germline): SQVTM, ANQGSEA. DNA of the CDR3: TGCAGCGTTGGGCAGGGAGGCTCCTACGAGCAGTACTTC. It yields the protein CSVGQGGSYEQYF.

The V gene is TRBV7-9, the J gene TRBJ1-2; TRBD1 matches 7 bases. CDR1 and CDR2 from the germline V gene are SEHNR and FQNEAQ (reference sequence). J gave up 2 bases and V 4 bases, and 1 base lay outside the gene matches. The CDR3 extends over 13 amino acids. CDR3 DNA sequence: TGTGCCAGCAGCTCGGGACAGAACTATGGCTACACCTTC. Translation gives CASSSGQNYGYTF.

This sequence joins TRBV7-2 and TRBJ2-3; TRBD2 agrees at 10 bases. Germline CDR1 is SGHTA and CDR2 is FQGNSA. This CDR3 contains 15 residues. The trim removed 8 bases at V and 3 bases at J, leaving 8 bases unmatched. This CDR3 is CASSASGSITDTQYF. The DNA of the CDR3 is TGTGCCAGCTCGGCTAGCGGGAGTATTACAGATACGCAGTATTTT.

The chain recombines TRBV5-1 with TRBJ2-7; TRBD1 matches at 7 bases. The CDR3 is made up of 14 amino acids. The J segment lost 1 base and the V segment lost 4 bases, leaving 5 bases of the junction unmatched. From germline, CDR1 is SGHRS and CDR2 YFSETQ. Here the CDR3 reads CASSSPRGSYEQYF. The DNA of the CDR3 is TGCGCCAGCAGCAGCCCCAGGGGGTCCTACGAGCAGTACTTC.

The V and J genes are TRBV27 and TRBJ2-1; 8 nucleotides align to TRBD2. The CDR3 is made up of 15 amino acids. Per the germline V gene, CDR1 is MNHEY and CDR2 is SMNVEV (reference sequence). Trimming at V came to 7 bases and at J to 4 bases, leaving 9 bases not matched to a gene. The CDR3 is CASNRHGGEYNEQFF. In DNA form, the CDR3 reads TGTGCCAGCAATCGCCACGGGGGGGAGTACAATGAGCAGTTCTTC.

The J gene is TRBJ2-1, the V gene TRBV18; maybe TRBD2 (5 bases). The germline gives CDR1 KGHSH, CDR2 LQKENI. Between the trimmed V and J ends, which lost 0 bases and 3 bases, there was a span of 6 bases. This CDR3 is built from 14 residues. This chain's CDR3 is CASSPPGNYNEQFF. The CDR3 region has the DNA TGTGCCAGCTCACCACCCGGGAACTACAATGAGCAGTTCTTC.

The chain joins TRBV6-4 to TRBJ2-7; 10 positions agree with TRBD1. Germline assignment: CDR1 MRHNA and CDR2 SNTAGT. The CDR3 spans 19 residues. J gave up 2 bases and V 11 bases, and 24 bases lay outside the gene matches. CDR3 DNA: TGTGCCCATTTAAAAGGCCCCGGGACAGGGGATTACTTAGCCTACGAGCAGTACTTC. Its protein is CAHLKGPGTGDYLAYEQYF.